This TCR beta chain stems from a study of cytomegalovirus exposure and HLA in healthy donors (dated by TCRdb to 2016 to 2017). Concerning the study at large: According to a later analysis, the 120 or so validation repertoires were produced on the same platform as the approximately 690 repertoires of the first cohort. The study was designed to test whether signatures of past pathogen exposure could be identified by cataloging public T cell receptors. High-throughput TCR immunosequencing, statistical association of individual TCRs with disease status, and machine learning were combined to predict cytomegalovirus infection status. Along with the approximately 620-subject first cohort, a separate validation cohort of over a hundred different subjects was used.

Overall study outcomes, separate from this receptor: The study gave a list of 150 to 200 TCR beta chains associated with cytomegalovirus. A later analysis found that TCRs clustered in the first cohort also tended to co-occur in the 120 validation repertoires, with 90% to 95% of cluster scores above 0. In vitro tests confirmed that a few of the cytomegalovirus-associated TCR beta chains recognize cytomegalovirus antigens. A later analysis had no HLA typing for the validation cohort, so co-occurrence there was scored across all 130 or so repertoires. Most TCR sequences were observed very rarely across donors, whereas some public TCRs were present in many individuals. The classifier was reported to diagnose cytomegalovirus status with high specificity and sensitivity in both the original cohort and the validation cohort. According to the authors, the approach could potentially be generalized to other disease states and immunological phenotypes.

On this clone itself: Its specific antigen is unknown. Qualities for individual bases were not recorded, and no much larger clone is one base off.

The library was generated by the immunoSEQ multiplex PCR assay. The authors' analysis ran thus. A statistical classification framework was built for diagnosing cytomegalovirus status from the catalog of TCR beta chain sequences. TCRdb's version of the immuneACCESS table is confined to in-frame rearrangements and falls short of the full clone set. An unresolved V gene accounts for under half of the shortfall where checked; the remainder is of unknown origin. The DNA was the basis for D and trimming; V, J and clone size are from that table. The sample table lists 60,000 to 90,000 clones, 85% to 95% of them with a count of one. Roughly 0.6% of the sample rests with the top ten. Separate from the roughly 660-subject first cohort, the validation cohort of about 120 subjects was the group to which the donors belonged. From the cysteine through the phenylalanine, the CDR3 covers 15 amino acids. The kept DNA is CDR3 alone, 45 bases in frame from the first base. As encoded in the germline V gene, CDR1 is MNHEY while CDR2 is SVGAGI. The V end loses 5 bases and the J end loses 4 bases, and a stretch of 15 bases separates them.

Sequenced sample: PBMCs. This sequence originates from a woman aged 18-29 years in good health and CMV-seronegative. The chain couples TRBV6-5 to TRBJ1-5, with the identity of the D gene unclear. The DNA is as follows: TGTGCCAGCAGTCCTACGGACGGACTAAATCAGCCCCAGCATTTT. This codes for CASSPTDGLNQPQHF.